The TCR beta chain described here comes from a study of cytomegalovirus exposure and HLA in healthy donors. A roughly 130-subject validation cohort, separate from the roughly 700-subject first cohort, supplied the donors. About this clone: As yet, its antigen is unknown.

This CDR3 has 14 amino acids. Deletions cut 5 bases from V and 9 bases from J, with 17 bases between. In germline, CDR1 is SGHTA, CDR2 FQGNSA. Study results and limitations: In vitro checks showed that a few CMV-associated chains really do target CMV antigens.

Sequenced by immunoSEQ multiplex PCR; TCRdb stores in-frame clones only, minus some. The table has approximately 110,000 clones, more than 70% seen once. The TCR originated in a woman aged 18-29 years in good health and CMV-seronegative. The chain is built from TRBV7-2 and TRBJ1-5; D may be TRBD1 (5 bases). The material sequenced was PBMCs. The CDR3 loop reads CASSPQGTVAPQHF. The CDR3 DNA sequence: TGTGCCAGCAGCCCTCAGGGAACTGTGGCGCCCCAGCATTTT.